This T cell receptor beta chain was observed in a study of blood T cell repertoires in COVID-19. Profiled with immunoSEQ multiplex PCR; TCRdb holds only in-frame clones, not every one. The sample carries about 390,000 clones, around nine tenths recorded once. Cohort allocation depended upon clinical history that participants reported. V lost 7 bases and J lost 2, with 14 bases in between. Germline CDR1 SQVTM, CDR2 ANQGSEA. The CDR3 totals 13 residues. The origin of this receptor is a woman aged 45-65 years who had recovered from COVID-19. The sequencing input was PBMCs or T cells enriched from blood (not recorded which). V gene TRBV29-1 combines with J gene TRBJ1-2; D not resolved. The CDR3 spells CSALRNTNYGYTF. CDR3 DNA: TGCAGCGCCCTCAGAAACACCAACTATGGCTACACCTTC.